This TCR beta chain is drawn from a study of OX40 agonist ivuxolimab in advanced cancers. Study in general: A partial response was reached by three patients: one with hepatocellular carcinoma and two with cutaneous melanoma. Whole-study results and caveats: The authors did not determine the antigen specificity of the expanded peripheral T cells. Mean expanded clone counts were higher in CD8+ than CD4+ T cells. By week 6 at 0.1 to 3.0 mg/kg, blood CD4+ and CD8+ T cells had expanded clonally.

V was clipped by 4 bases and J by 5 bases, with 12 bases between them. Germline CDR1 reads MNHEY; CDR2 reads SMNVEV (reference sequence). The CDR3 consists of 15 residues. Some clones are missing from TCRdb's copy, which holds only in-frame ones; the method was immunoSEQ multiplex PCR. The profile shows more than 55,000 clones, more than 85% of them singletons. A note on this clone: Its antigen is unknown.

Source: CD4+ or CD8+ T cells sorted from blood, taken in a trial of the OX40 agonist ivuxolimab. The source of this sequence is an adult with an advanced solid tumor such as melanoma, head and neck, liver or kidney cancer. The rearrangement uses TRBV27 and TRBJ1-6; D is uncertain. CDR3 nucleotide sequence: TGTGCCAGCAGTTACACCGGGAAGGATAATTCACCCCTCCACTTT. Its protein is CASSYTGKDNSPLHF.